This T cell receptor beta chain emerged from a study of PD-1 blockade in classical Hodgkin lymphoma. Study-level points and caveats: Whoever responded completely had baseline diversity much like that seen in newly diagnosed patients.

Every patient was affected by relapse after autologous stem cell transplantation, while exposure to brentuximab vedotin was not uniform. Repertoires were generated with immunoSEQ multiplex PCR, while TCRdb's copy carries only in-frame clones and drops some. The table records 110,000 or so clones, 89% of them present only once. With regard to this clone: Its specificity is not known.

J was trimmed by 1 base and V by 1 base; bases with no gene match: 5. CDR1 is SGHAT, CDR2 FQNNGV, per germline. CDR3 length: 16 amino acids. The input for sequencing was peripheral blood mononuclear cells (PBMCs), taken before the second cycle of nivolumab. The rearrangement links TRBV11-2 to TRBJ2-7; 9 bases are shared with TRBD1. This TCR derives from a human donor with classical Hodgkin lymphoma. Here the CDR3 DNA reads TGTGCCAGCAGCTTAGGTCGAGGGACAGGGTCCTACGAGCAGTACTTC. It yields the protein CASSLGRGTGSYEQYF.